The rows below give T cell receptor beta chains drawn from one sample of a study of blood T cell repertoires in COVID-19. Some clones are missing from TCRdb's copy, which holds only in-frame ones; the method was immunoSEQ multiplex PCR. This table holds a few hundred thousand clones, roughly 90% found once. The material sequenced was PBMCs or T cells enriched from blood (not recorded which). These TCRs come from a woman between 40 and 55 years old who had recovered from COVID-19. CDR3s include the opening cysteine and the closing phenylalanine or tryptophan. D genes are given only for firm matches. Size values are once, few and many counts, or a class for expanded clones, and some rows have none.

d_call: .; v_call: TRBV5-5; clone_size: few; j_call: TRBJ2-7; cdr3_nt: TGTGCCAGCAGCTTGGACTCCGCTACTCCCCGGTTC; cdr3_aa: CASSLDSATPRF
d_call: .; v_call: TRBV5-4; clone_size: few; j_call: TRBJ2-1; cdr3_nt: TGTGCCAGCAGCTTGGGACTAGTCGCAGGGGAGCAGTTCTTC; cdr3_aa: CASSLGLVAGEQFF
d_call: .; v_call: TRBV18; clone_size: .; j_call: TRBJ1-6; cdr3_nt: TGTGCCAGCTCACCAGGCAGCTCCTATAATTCACCCCTCCACTTT; cdr3_aa: CASSPGSSYNSPLHF
d_call: TRBD1; v_call: TRBV18; clone_size: once; j_call: TRBJ1-1; cdr3_nt: TGTGCCAGCTCATACCTAGGACAGGGGCCCATGAACACTGAAGCTTTCTTT; cdr3_aa: CASSYLGQGPMNTEAFF
d_call: .; v_call: TRBV10-3; clone_size: .; j_call: TRBJ1-6; cdr3_nt: TGTGCCACAAGGGACGGGGGGCGAAGGGATTCACCCCTCCACTTT; cdr3_aa: CATRDGGRRDSPLHF
d_call: .; v_call: TRBV19; clone_size: .; j_call: TRBJ2-2; cdr3_nt: TGTGCCAGTAGTATAGTTGTCAGGTCCGGGGAGCTGTTTTTT; cdr3_aa: CASSIVVRSGELFF
d_call: TRBD1; v_call: TRBV2; clone_size: .; j_call: TRBJ1-5; cdr3_nt: TGTGCCAGCAGCGGACCGGGACAGGGACAGCCCCAGCATTTT; cdr3_aa: CASSGPGQGQPQHF
d_call: TRBD1; v_call: TRBV4-3; clone_size: .; j_call: TRBJ1-2; cdr3_nt: TGCGCCAGCAGCCAAGATCACGCGAGGGGACAGCTCGGGGGAGCTAACTATGGCTACACCTTC; cdr3_aa: CASSQDHARGQLGGANYGYTF
d_call: .; v_call: TRBV19; clone_size: .; j_call: TRBJ1-2; cdr3_nt: TGTGCCAGTATTGAGACAGGCCGCTATGGCTACACCTTC; cdr3_aa: CASIETGRYGYTF
d_call: .; v_call: TRBV12-3/TRBV12-4; clone_size: .; j_call: TRBJ2-6; cdr3_nt: TGTGCCAGCAAAGAGTCTGGGGCCAACGTCCTGACTTTC; cdr3_aa: CASKESGANVLTF
d_call: .; v_call: TRBV2; clone_size: once; j_call: TRBJ1-4; cdr3_nt: TGTGCCAGCAATGCACAGAGAGTTAATGAAAAACTGTTTTTT; cdr3_aa: CASNAQRVNEKLFF
d_call: .; v_call: TRBV6-5; clone_size: .; j_call: TRBJ2-1; cdr3_nt: TGTGCCAGCAGGAACCCCCTGGGCGAGCAGTTCTTC; cdr3_aa: CASRNPLGEQFF
d_call: .; v_call: TRBV18; clone_size: .; j_call: TRBJ1-1; cdr3_nt: TGTGCCAGCTCACCACTTAACAGGTTGGGCACTGAAGCTTTCTTT; cdr3_aa: CASSPLNRLGTEAFF
d_call: TRBD1; v_call: TRBV7-9; clone_size: .; j_call: TRBJ1-1; cdr3_nt: TGTGCCAGCAGCCCACAGGGGACGGGCACTGAAGCTTTCTTT; cdr3_aa: CASSPQGTGTEAFF
d_call: TRBD1; v_call: TRBV2; clone_size: .; j_call: TRBJ2-7; cdr3_nt: TGTGCCAGCAGTGGGACAGGGCGGCGGGTGGGACAATACGAGCAGTACTTC; cdr3_aa: CASSGTGRRVGQYEQYF
d_call: TRBD1; v_call: TRBV4-2; clone_size: .; j_call: TRBJ1-3; cdr3_nt: TGTGCCAGCAGCCAAGACTCGACAGGGGGAGGAAACACCATATATTTT; cdr3_aa: CASSQDSTGGGNTIYF
d_call: TRBD2; v_call: TRBV24-1; clone_size: .; j_call: TRBJ2-3; cdr3_nt: TGTGCCACCAGTGATTATGCGACTAGCGGGAGCGCAGATACGCAGTATTTT; cdr3_aa: CATSDYATSGSADTQYF
d_call: TRBD1; v_call: TRBV5-6; clone_size: .; j_call: TRBJ1-2; cdr3_nt: TGTGCCAGCAGCTTGATAGGGGGCTACTATGGCTACACCTTC; cdr3_aa: CASSLIGGYYGYTF
d_call: TRBD1; v_call: TRBV27; clone_size: .; j_call: TRBJ1-2; cdr3_nt: TGTGCCAGCAGTCTCCGGTTGAGGGGGCAGGATGGCTACACCTTC; cdr3_aa: CASSLRLRGQDGYTF
d_call: TRBD2; v_call: TRBV7-9; clone_size: .; j_call: TRBJ2-1; cdr3_nt: TGTGCCAGCAGCTTAGGAGCGGGAGGGCCCTACAATGAGCAGTTCTTC; cdr3_aa: CASSLGAGGPYNEQFF
d_call: .; v_call: TRBV28; clone_size: .; j_call: TRBJ2-5; cdr3_nt: TGTGCCAGCAAAGGCGGGATTAAAGAGACCCAGTACTTC; cdr3_aa: CASKGGIKETQYF
d_call: .; v_call: TRBV27; clone_size: .; j_call: TRBJ1-2; cdr3_nt: TGTGCCAGCAGTTTATCAGCGGCCTATGGCTACACCTTC; cdr3_aa: CASSLSAAYGYTF
d_call: .; v_call: TRBV5-4; clone_size: .; j_call: TRBJ1-4; cdr3_nt: TGTGCCAGCAGCAAGGACAGACGGAATGAAAAACTGTTTTTT; cdr3_aa: CASSKDRRNEKLFF
d_call: .; v_call: TRBV5-5; clone_size: .; j_call: TRBJ2-1; cdr3_nt: TGTGCCAGCACTCCGGACAGTTTGACCTACAATGAGCAGTTCTTC; cdr3_aa: CASTPDSLTYNEQFF
d_call: TRBD2; v_call: TRBV10-2; clone_size: .; j_call: TRBJ2-5; cdr3_nt: TGCGCCAGCAGGACTAGCGGGACTTTTGAGACCCAGTACTTC; cdr3_aa: CASRTSGTFETQYF
d_call: TRBD1; v_call: TRBV5-1; clone_size: .; j_call: TRBJ1-6; cdr3_nt: TGCGCCAGCAGCTTGGGGACAGGAAGTTTTTCACCCCTCCACTTT; cdr3_aa: CASSLGTGSFSPLHF
d_call: .; v_call: TRBV19; clone_size: .; j_call: TRBJ1-1; cdr3_nt: TGTGCCAGTAGTATAGCAGTAAACACTGAAGCTTTCTTT; cdr3_aa: CASSIAVNTEAFF
d_call: .; v_call: TRBV6-2/TRBV6-3; clone_size: .; j_call: TRBJ1-3; cdr3_nt: TGTGCCAGCAGCTCTCTTCTCGGACTGGCTGGAAACACCATATATTTT; cdr3_aa: CASSSLLGLAGNTIYF
d_call: .; v_call: TRBV27; clone_size: .; j_call: TRBJ1-2; cdr3_nt: TGTGCCAGCAGAACCACCAGTCGTGCCTACACCTTC; cdr3_aa: CASRTTSRAYTF
d_call: .; v_call: TRBV6-4; clone_size: .; j_call: TRBJ2-3; cdr3_nt: TGTGCCAGCAATTGGCGCGGGCACCCCACAGATACGCAGTATTTT; cdr3_aa: CASNWRGHPTDTQYF
d_call: TRBD2; v_call: TRBV27; clone_size: .; j_call: TRBJ2-1; cdr3_nt: TGTGCCAGCAGTTCCCAGGGAGGGCCTTGGAATGAGCAGTTCTTC; cdr3_aa: CASSSQGGPWNEQFF
d_call: TRBD1; v_call: TRBV12-5; clone_size: .; j_call: TRBJ1-6; cdr3_nt: TGTGCTAGTGGTTTGGTCCCGGGACAGACAAATTCACCCCTCCACTTT; cdr3_aa: CASGLVPGQTNSPLHF
d_call: .; v_call: TRBV6-1; clone_size: once; j_call: TRBJ2-4; cdr3_nt: TGTGCCAGCAGTACCCGGTCGGTAGCAATCTACTTC; cdr3_aa: CASSTRSVAIYF
d_call: TRBD1; v_call: TRBV7-9; clone_size: .; j_call: TRBJ1-1; cdr3_nt: TGTGCCAGCAGCTCCTCTCGACAGGGAAGGAGTTTGGTTGACACTGAAGCTTTCTTT; cdr3_aa: CASSSSRQGRSLVDTEAFF
d_call: TRBD2; v_call: TRBV11-3; clone_size: .; j_call: TRBJ2-2; cdr3_nt: TGTGCCAGCAGCTCCTCCCTTGGTAGCGGGAGAGTCGGGGAGCTGTTTTTT; cdr3_aa: CASSSSLGSGRVGELFF
d_call: .; v_call: TRBV14; clone_size: .; j_call: TRBJ1-2; cdr3_nt: TGTGCCAGCAGCCAAGATGGAGGGAGCTATGGCTACACCTTC; cdr3_aa: CASSQDGGSYGYTF
d_call: .; v_call: TRBV6-5; clone_size: .; j_call: TRBJ1-1; cdr3_nt: TGTGCCAGCAGTTACAAAGGGGGAGGGGACACTGAAGCTTTCTTT; cdr3_aa: CASSYKGGGDTEAFF
d_call: .; v_call: TRBV14; clone_size: .; j_call: TRBJ1-1; cdr3_nt: TGTGCCAGCAGCCAGTCCTTTGGGGCAGCTTTCTTT; cdr3_aa: CASSQSFGAAFF
d_call: TRBD1; v_call: TRBV6-5; clone_size: .; j_call: TRBJ1-2; cdr3_nt: TGTGCCAGCACCCGGGACAGGTTCTTCTATGGCTACACCTTC; cdr3_aa: CASTRDRFFYGYTF
d_call: .; v_call: TRBV5-5; clone_size: .; j_call: TRBJ1-5; cdr3_nt: TGTGCCAGCAGCTTCGGACAGCATAGCAATCAGCCCCAGCATTTT; cdr3_aa: CASSFGQHSNQPQHF
d_call: .; v_call: TRBV19; clone_size: .; j_call: TRBJ2-7; cdr3_nt: TGTGCCAGTAGTCCTTCGGACAAACCGTCCTACGAGCAGTACTTC; cdr3_aa: CASSPSDKPSYEQYF
d_call: .; v_call: TRBV30; clone_size: .; j_call: TRBJ2-1; cdr3_nt: TGTGCCTGGAGTCAGGGGAGCTCCTACAATGAGCAGTTCTTC; cdr3_aa: CAWSQGSSYNEQFF
d_call: .; v_call: TRBV12-3/TRBV12-4; clone_size: .; j_call: TRBJ1-5; cdr3_nt: TGTGCCAGCAGTTTGACAGGCAATCAGCCCCAGCATTTT; cdr3_aa: CASSLTGNQPQHF
d_call: .; v_call: TRBV2; clone_size: .; j_call: TRBJ1-6; cdr3_nt: TGTGCCAGCAGTGATAAGCAGGGTTATAATTCACCCCTCCACTTT; cdr3_aa: CASSDKQGYNSPLHF
d_call: TRBD2; v_call: TRBV5-6; clone_size: .; j_call: TRBJ2-1; cdr3_nt: TGTGCCAGCAGCCTGAGGACTAGCGGGAGCTCCTACAATGAGCAGTTCTTC; cdr3_aa: CASSLRTSGSSYNEQFF
d_call: .; v_call: TRBV12-3/TRBV12-4; clone_size: .; j_call: TRBJ1-2; cdr3_nt: TGTGCCAGCAGTTTATACAGAAACTATGGCTACACCTTC; cdr3_aa: CASSLYRNYGYTF
d_call: .; v_call: TRBV7-9; clone_size: .; j_call: TRBJ1-3; cdr3_nt: TGTGCCAGCAGCCCTAGGGACATCCAGAGCTCTGGAAACACCATATATTTT; cdr3_aa: CASSPRDIQSSGNTIYF
d_call: .; v_call: TRBV5-1; clone_size: .; j_call: TRBJ1-3; cdr3_nt: TGCGCCAGCAGCTTGACCGGCTCTGGAAACACCATATATTTT; cdr3_aa: CASSLTGSGNTIYF
d_call: TRBD1; v_call: TRBV29-1; clone_size: .; j_call: TRBJ2-2; cdr3_nt: TGCAGCGGCAACAGGGGTAACACCGGGGAGCTGTTTTTT; cdr3_aa: CSGNRGNTGELFF
d_call: TRBD2; v_call: TRBV7-2; clone_size: .; j_call: TRBJ2-7; cdr3_nt: TGTGCCAGCAGCTTAGTGGGACTAGCGGGATTGGGGCGGGGCTACGAGCAGTACTTC; cdr3_aa: CASSLVGLAGLGRGYEQYF
d_call: TRBD2; v_call: TRBV2; clone_size: once; j_call: TRBJ2-1; cdr3_nt: TGTGCCAGTGGGACTAGCGGGAGGGGGTACAATGAGCAGTTCTTC; cdr3_aa: CASGTSGRGYNEQFF